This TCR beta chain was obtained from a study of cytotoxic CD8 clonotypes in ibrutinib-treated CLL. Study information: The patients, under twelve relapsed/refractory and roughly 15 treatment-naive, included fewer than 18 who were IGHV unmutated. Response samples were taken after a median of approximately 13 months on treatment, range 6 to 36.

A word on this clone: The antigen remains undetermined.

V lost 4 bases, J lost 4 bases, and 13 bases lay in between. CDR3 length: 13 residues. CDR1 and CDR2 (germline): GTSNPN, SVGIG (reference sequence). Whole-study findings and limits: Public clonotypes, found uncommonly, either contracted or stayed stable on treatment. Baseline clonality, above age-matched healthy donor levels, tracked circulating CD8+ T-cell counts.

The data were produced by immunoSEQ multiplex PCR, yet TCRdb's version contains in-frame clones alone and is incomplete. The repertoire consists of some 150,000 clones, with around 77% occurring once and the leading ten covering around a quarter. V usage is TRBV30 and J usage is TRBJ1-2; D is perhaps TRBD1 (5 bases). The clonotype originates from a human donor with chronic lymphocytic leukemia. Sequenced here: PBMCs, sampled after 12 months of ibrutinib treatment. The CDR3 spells CAWTEGRAYGYTF. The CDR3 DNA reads TGTGCCTGGACCGAGGGCAGGGCCTATGGCTACACCTTC.